Shown below are 27 T cell receptor beta chains from a single sample sequenced in a study of T cell repertoires in cytomegalovirus infection. TCRdb itself ran the reads through MiXCR, one entry per CDR3 protein. The repertoire consists of approximately 470,000 distinct CDR3 sequences, with under 55% occurring once and the leading ten covering around 45%. These receptors have no known antigen. The source material was cultured PBMCs, sampled from culture after CMV antigen stimulation. The receptors originated from a human donor in good health (CMV status not recorded). Some clones in this sample may be carry-over from other donors' samples.

The rearrangement uses TRBV20-1 and TRBJ1-2; D is unclear. Germline CDR1 DFQATT, CDR2 SNEGSKA (reference sequence). V was clipped by 2 bases and J by 3 bases, with 7 bases between them. This CDR3 region has 12 residues. CDR3 sequence: CSARSVDYGYTF. The CDR3 DNA is TGCAGTGCTAGATCTGTGGACTATGGCTACACCTTC.

This clonotype has more than one count but fewer than ten. V gene TRBV19 combines with J gene TRBJ1-5, with 9 positions matching TRBD1. The germline gives CDR1 LNHDA, CDR2 SQIVND (reference sequence). Trimming cost V 5 bases and J 1 base; bases outside gene matches: 3. This CDR3 has 15 amino acids. The CDR3 DNA is TGTGCCAGTAGTGTACAGGGGGCAAGCAATCAGCCCCAGCATTTT. Translated, it gives CASSVQGASNQPQHF.

This clonotype was seen more than once but under ten times. The CDR3 reads CASSPGMADYGYTF. CDR3 DNA: TGTGCCAGCAGCCCGGGCATGGCAGACTATGGCTACACCTTC. This rearrangement joins TRBV7-2 to TRBJ1-2; D remains unclear. The CDR3 extends over 14 amino acids. The V gene lost 5 bases and the J gene lost 3 bases, with 13 bases spanning the gap. The germline CDR1 and CDR2 sequences are SGHTA and FQGNSA. Full variable domain (outside the CDR3, taken from reference TRBV7-2 and TRBJ1-2): GAGVSQSPSNKVTEKGKDVELRCDPISGHTALYWYRQSLGQGLEFLIYFQGNSAPDKSGLPSDRFSAERTGGSVSTLTIQRTQQEDSAVYLCASSPGMADYGYTFGSGTRLTVV.

The rearrangement joins TRBV7-6 to TRBJ2-7; D is unresolved. There are 14 residues in the CDR3. Deletions cut 3 bases from V and 0 bases from J, with 9 bases between. Germline-derived CDR1 and CDR2 are SGHVS and FNYEAQ. This chain's CDR3 is CASSFRPFSYEQYF. CDR3 DNA: TGTGCCAGCAGCTTCCGCCCTTTCTCCTACGAGCAGTACTTC.

The CDR3 coding sequence is TGTGCCAGCAGACGTCCGGGACTAGCGGGGGCCGCCTCCGATACGCAGTATTTT. This encodes CASRRPGLAGAASDTQYF. The chain joins TRBV7-2 to TRBJ2-3; 14 bases are a match to TRBD2. CDR1 and CDR2 (germline): SGHTA, FQGNSA. V shed 6 bases, J shed 6 bases, and the junction held 14 bases outside the gene matches. The CDR3 loop spans 18 amino acids.

CDR3 loop: CASRPPGGVTEAFF. CDR3 bases: TGTGCCAGCAGGCCCCCTGGGGGCGTCACTGAAGCTTTCTTT. This chain joins TRBV6-2 or TRBV6-3 and TRBJ1-1, with a possible D match to TRBD1 (6 bases). V lost 6 bases, J lost 4 bases, and 15 bases lay in between. The CDR3 totals 14 residues. Germline-derived CDR1 and CDR2 are MNHEY and SVGEGT.

The CDR3 here is CASSLADMSITEAFF. DNA for the CDR3: TGTGCCAGCAGCTTGGCGGACATGTCTATCACTGAAGCTTTCTTT. This chain joins TRBV7-8 and TRBJ1-1; the D gene is possibly TRBD1 (5 bases). The CDR3 totals 15 residues. The V end lost 3 bases, the J end lost 4 bases, and 15 bases lay between the germline ends. Germline CDR1 is SGHVS and CDR2 is FQNEAQ.

This clonotype was seen only a few times. The genes are TRBV7-2 and TRBJ2-1; 7 positions match TRBD1. CDR1 SGHTA and CDR2 FQGNSA come from the germline V gene. The CDR3 extends over 17 amino acids. The V gene end was trimmed by 1 base and the J gene end by 5 bases; junction bases not matched to a gene: 11. In nucleotides, the CDR3 is TGTGCCAGCAGCTTAGAACATCGGGACAGAGCCAACAATGAGCAGTTCTTC. As protein: CASSLEHRDRANNEQFF.

This clonotype was observed a handful of times. The chain is built from TRBV6-5 and TRBJ1-1; TRBD1 agrees at 11 bases. The CDR3 extends over 17 amino acids. Looked up from germline, CDR1 is MNHEY and CDR2 is SVGAGI. The V and J ends lost 0 bases and 5 bases, in that order; junction bases with no gene match: 8. The CDR3 region has the DNA TGTGCCAGCAGTTACTCGATGCCGGGACAGGGGGGGACTGAAGCTTTCTTT. Translation gives CASSYSMPGQGGTEAFF.

This chain joins TRBV11-2 and TRBJ2-7; TRBD2 agrees at 7 bases. This CDR3 region has 17 residues. V shed 5 bases, J shed 4 bases, and the junction held 17 bases outside the gene matches. Germline CDR1 and CDR2: SGHAT and FQNNGV. CDR3 nucleotides: TGTGCCAGCAGCCCTAGTGGAAACGGACTAGGCGAATACGAGCAGTACTTC. This sequence encodes CASSPSGNGLGEYEQYF. The entire variable domain, with the rest obtained from reference TRBV11-2 and TRBJ2-7, is as follows: EAGVAQSPRYKIIEKRQSVAFWCNPISGHATLYWYQQILGQGPKLLIQFQNNGVVDDSQLPKDRFSAERLKGVDSTLKIQPAKLEDSAVYLCASSPSGNGLGEYEQYFGPGTRLTVT.

The rearrangement links TRBV7-2 to TRBJ2-3; the D gene is possibly TRBD2 (6 bases). Germline V gene sequence: CDR1 SGHTA, CDR2 FQGNSA. V was pared by 5 bases and J by 6 bases, with 15 bases between. The CDR3 length is 14 residues. CDR3 DNA sequence: TGTGCCAGCAGCCCCAACCGACGGGGGGATACGCAGTATTTT. Translating it yields CASSPNRRGDTQYF. The full variable domain, its missing parts supplied by reference TRBV7-2 and TRBJ2-3, is GAGVSQSPSNKVTEKGKDVELRCDPISGHTALYWYRQSLGQGLEFLIYFQGNSAPDKSGLPSDRFSAERTGGSVSTLTIQRTQQEDSAVYLCASSPNRRGDTQYFGPGTRLTVL.

CDR3 coding DNA: TGTGCCAGCAGTTACGCTCTGTGGGAGACCCAGTACTTC. Translation gives CASSYALWETQYF. The V and J genes are TRBV6-8 and TRBJ2-5; D gene ambiguous. Trimming shortened V by 2 bases and J by 5 bases, and 9 bases separated the two germline ends. Germline CDR1 reads MNHGY; CDR2 reads SAAAGT. The CDR3 runs to 13 residues.

V and J are TRBV6-1 and TRBJ2-5; D may match TRBD1 or TRBD2 (5 bases each). CDR1 MNHNS and CDR2 SASEGT come from the germline V gene. V lost 5 bases, J lost 5 bases, and 24 bases lay in between. This CDR3 spans 17 amino acids. The CDR3 loop reads CASSPWDLSGPTETQYF. CDR3 DNA sequence: TGTGCCAGCAGTCCATGGGACCTGAGCGGACCCACGGAGACCCAGTACTTC.

This clonotype has only one observation. The chain carries TRBV7-2 and TRBJ2-1; 9 bases are a match to TRBD2. The CDR3 consists of 16 residues. With V trimmed by 3 bases and J by 9 bases, 12 bases remained unmatched. Germline CDR1 and CDR2: SGHTA and FQGNSA. CDR3 in amino acids: CASSFSHAGGQGEQFF. CDR3 DNA sequence: TGTGCCAGCAGCTTTAGTCATGCGGGGGGGCAGGGTGAGCAGTTCTTC. The full variable domain, rest sourced from reference TRBV7-2 and TRBJ2-1, is GAGVSQSPSNKVTEKGKDVELRCDPISGHTALYWYRQSLGQGLEFLIYFQGNSAPDKSGLPSDRFSAERTGGSVSTLTIQRTQQEDSAVYLCASSFSHAGGQGEQFFGPGTRLTVL.

The V gene is TRBV19, the J gene TRBJ1-2; 8 nucleotides line up with TRBD1. V lost 1 base to trimming and J lost 8 bases; unmatched junction nucleotides: 15. Germline V gene lookup returns CDR1 LNHDA and CDR2 SQIVND (reference sequence). This CDR3 is 17 amino acids long. CDR3 bases: TGTGCCAGTAGTATAGCGAATACCGGGACAGGTTCATACGGCTACACCTTC. It yields the protein CASSIANTGTGSYGYTF.

The J gene is TRBJ1-2, the V gene TRBV11-2, with 7 positions matching TRBD1. Trimming cost V 5 bases and J 8 bases; bases outside gene matches: 20. CDR1 is SGHAT and CDR2 is FQNNGV in the germline V gene. The CDR3 covers 17 residues. The CDR3, as DNA: TGTGCCAGCAGCCCATCCCTTGGAGATAAGGGGGCGCGGGGCTACACCTTC. This encodes CASSPSLGDKGARGYTF.

This clonotype was seen more than once but under ten times. This chain links TRBV12-3 or TRBV12-4 with TRBJ2-2; 10 positions match TRBD2. J was trimmed by 7 bases and V by 6 bases; bases with no gene match: 5. This CDR3 contains 14 residues. CDR3 sequence: CASRPSGRGGELFF. Written as DNA, the CDR3 is TGTGCCAGCAGACCCAGCGGGAGGGGCGGGGAGCTGTTTTTT.

The rearrangement joins TRBV7-8 to TRBJ2-1; 9 bases agree with TRBD1. The germline gives CDR1 SGHVS, CDR2 FQNEAQ. V shed 4 bases and J 4 bases; nucleotides not matched to a gene: 5. The CDR3 covers 15 residues. The CDR3 DNA is TGTGCCAGCAGCTGGCGGGACAGGGCTTACAATGAGCAGTTCTTC. It translates to CASSWRDRAYNEQFF.

This CDR3 is CASSPSGGAQGGEQFF. CDR3 in DNA: TGTGCCAGCAGTCCAAGCGGGGGAGCTCAGGGGGGTGAGCAGTTCTTC. The V gene is TRBV12-3 or TRBV12-4, the J gene TRBJ2-1; a weak D match, TRBD2 (8 bases). This CDR3 comprises 16 residues. Between the trimmed V and J ends, which lost 5 bases and 9 bases, there was a span of 23 bases.

This chain connects TRBV11-3 to TRBJ2-1; TRBD1 matches at 8 bases. The CDR3 length is 16 residues. Germline-derived CDR1 and CDR2 are SGHNT and YENEEA. V dropped 4 bases and J dropped 8; count of bases not matched to a gene: 13. Written as DNA, the CDR3 is TGTGCCAGCAGCTCCGCTTGGACAGGGATTCCGGATGAGCAGTTCTTC. The encoded protein is CASSSAWTGIPDEQFF. Full variable domain (missing parts from reference TRBV11-3 and TRBJ2-1): EAGVVQSPRYKIIEKKQPVAFWCNPISGHNTLYWYLQNLGQGPELLIRYENEEAVDDSQLPKDRFSAERLKGVDSTLKIQPAELGDSAVYLCASSSAWTGIPDEQFFGPGTRLTVL.

The chain joins TRBV20-1 to TRBJ2-1, with 7 positions matching TRBD2. V was pared by 3 bases and J by 7 bases, with 3 bases of the junction left unmatched. Per the germline V gene, CDR1 is DFQATT and CDR2 is SNEGSKA (reference sequence). The CDR3 runs 12 residues. The CDR3 DNA is TGCAGTGCTAGCCGGGGAGGGAATGAGCAGTTCTTC. It encodes CSASRGGNEQFF.

This clonotype has a count of ten or more. This chain links TRBV7-8 with TRBJ1-6, with TRBD1 matching over 8 bases. With V trimmed by 3 bases and J by 7 bases, 5 bases remained unmatched. The germline V gene has CDR1 SGHVS and CDR2 FQNEAQ. The CDR3 length is 15 residues. For the CDR3, the DNA is TGTGCCAGCAGCTTCGGACAGGGCAGGAATTCACCCCTCCACTTT. This sequence encodes CASSFGQGRNSPLHF.

The V and J genes are TRBV7-2 and TRBJ2-3; maybe TRBD2 (6 bases). Germline CDR1 SGHTA, CDR2 FQGNSA. The V end was cut by 1 base, the J end by 1 base, with 12 bases between. The CDR3 consists of 16 residues. CDR3 DNA: TGTGCCAGCAGCTTAGGGGCGGGGAGCGGCACAGATACGCAGTATTTT. This gives the protein CASSLGAGSGTDTQYF.

This chain uses TRBV7-8 with TRBJ2-1; no firm D call. The CDR3 is made up of 15 amino acids. V was shortened by 1 base and J by 5 bases, with 12 bases between the two germline ends. CDR1 and CDR2 (germline): SGHVS, FQNEAQ. In nucleotides, the CDR3 is TGTGCCAGCAGCTTAGGGCGTCTGGAAGACAATGAGCAGTTCTTC. Translation gives CASSLGRLEDNEQFF. Full variable domain (missing parts from reference TRBV7-8 and TRBJ2-1): GAGVSQSPRYKVAKRGQDVALRCDPISGHVSLFWYQQALGQGPEFLTYFQNEAQLDKSGLPSDRFFAERPEGSVSTLKIQRTQQEDSAVYLCASSLGRLEDNEQFFGPGTRLTVL.

On this clonotype itself: One junction end does not reproduce the germline sequence, and a read error may be involved. This chain links TRBV6-6 with TRBJ1-5; no clear D. Per the germline V gene, CDR1 is MNHNY and CDR2 is SVGAGI (reference sequence). CDR3 size: 14 residues. The CDR3 DNA reads as TGTGTCAGCAGTTGGGAGGGCCGCAATCAGCCCCAGCATTTT. The encoded protein is CVSSWEGRNQPQHF.

This chain links TRBV28 with TRBJ1-1; D might be TRBD1 (6 bases). CDR1 is MDHEN, CDR2 SYDVKM, per germline. There are 17 residues in the CDR3. The V and J ends lost 7 bases and 0 bases respectively, with 21 bases between them. The CDR3 loop reads CASNIFPYRALNTEAFF. CDR3 sequence (DNA): TGTGCCAGCAACATATTCCCCTACAGGGCCTTGAACACTGAAGCTTTCTTT. Looking up the rest from reference TRBV28 and TRBJ1-1 gives the full variable domain: DVKVTQSSRYLVKRTGEKVFLECVQDMDHENMFWYRQDPGLGLRLIYFSYDVKMKEKGDIPEGYSVSREKKERFSLILESASTNQTSMYLCASNIFPYRALNTEAFFGQGTRLTVV.

The chain carries TRBV19 and TRBJ1-5; D unresolved. Germline V gives CDR1 LNHDA, CDR2 SQIVND (reference sequence). Between the trimmed V and J ends, which lost 5 bases and 4 bases, there was a span of 18 bases. This CDR3 spans 16 amino acids. The CDR3 reads CASSRYSGPINQPQHF. The CDR3 DNA is TGTGCCAGTAGTCGTTACTCTGGACCGATTAATCAGCCCCAGCATTTT.